This is a list of T cell receptor beta chains from one sample in a study of shared clonotypes between healthy human individuals. Repertoires were generated with immunoSEQ multiplex PCR, while TCRdb's copy carries only in-frame clones and drops some. The top ten clones hold roughly 1.2% of a sample with around 2,000,000 clones, approximately 94% of them seen once. Specimen: naive CD8+ T cells sorted from blood. The receptors were gathered from a man between 18 and 29 years old in good health. The CDR3 runs from the conserved cysteine through the conserved F or W. D genes are given only for firm matches. The listing skips clone size in some rows; elsewhere it reads once, few, many or a size class.

v_call: TRBV7-8; clone_size: NA; d_call: NA; j_call: TRBJ1-1; cdr3_aa: CASSLANSNTEAFF; cdr3_nt: TGTGCCAGCAGCTTAGCGAACAGCAACACTGAAGCTTTCTTT
v_call: TRBV4-3; clone_size: NA; d_call: NA; j_call: TRBJ1-3; cdr3_aa: CASSQDRISGNTIYF; cdr3_nt: TGCGCCAGCAGCCAAGATAGGATCTCTGGAAACACCATATATTTT
v_call: TRBV10-2; clone_size: NA; d_call: TRBD1; j_call: TRBJ2-7; cdr3_aa: CATNDRGNYEQYF; cdr3_nt: TGCGCCACCAACGACAGGGGCAACTACGAGCAGTACTTC
v_call: TRBV7-9; clone_size: NA; d_call: NA; j_call: TRBJ1-2; cdr3_aa: CASSSQGRFNYGYTF; cdr3_nt: TGTGCCAGCAGCTCCCAAGGACGGTTTAACTATGGCTACACCTTC
v_call: TRBV10-3; clone_size: once; d_call: NA; j_call: TRBJ2-7; cdr3_aa: CAIRSGTDEQYF; cdr3_nt: TGTGCCATCAGATCCGGGACCGACGAGCAGTACTTC
v_call: TRBV4-3; clone_size: NA; d_call: NA; j_call: TRBJ1-1; cdr3_aa: CASSWRGSTEAFF; cdr3_nt: TGCGCCAGCAGTTGGAGGGGGAGTACTGAAGCTTTCTTT
v_call: TRBV28; clone_size: NA; d_call: TRBD1; j_call: TRBJ2-7; cdr3_aa: CASSFSRGTGSEQYF; cdr3_nt: TGTGCCAGCAGTTTTAGCCGGGGGACAGGGTCCGAGCAGTACTTC
v_call: TRBV9; clone_size: once; d_call: NA; j_call: TRBJ1-2; cdr3_aa: CASSVEGASHYGYTF; cdr3_nt: TGTGCCAGCAGCGTAGAAGGGGCTTCCCACTATGGCTACACCTTC
v_call: TRBV27; clone_size: once; d_call: NA; j_call: TRBJ2-1; cdr3_aa: CASSPGPATYNEQFF; cdr3_nt: TGTGCCAGCAGTCCGGGACCTGCCACCTACAATGAGCAGTTCTTC
v_call: TRBV7-2; clone_size: NA; d_call: NA; j_call: TRBJ2-7; cdr3_aa: CASSLGRGAYEQYF; cdr3_nt: TGTGCCAGCAGCTTAGGTCGTGGGGCCTACGAGCAGTACTTC